This T cell receptor (beta chain) is drawn from a study of siplizumab effects on memory and regulatory T cells. A note on this clone: Its target is unknown.

Clones were sequenced by immunoSEQ multiplex PCR, and TCRdb holds only the in-frame ones, with some missing. The sample records about 94,000 clones, over 85% being singletons. V shed 7 bases and J 3 bases; nucleotides not matched to a gene: 21. CDR1 and CDR2 from the germline V gene are LGHNT and FRNRAP. CDR3 size: 20 residues. Study-wide points: A small minority of alloreactive clones were mapped to unstimulated subsets.

The rearrangement joins TRBV12-5 to TRBJ1-4, with 9 bases fitting TRBD1. Material for sequencing was non-Treg CD4+ T cells sorted from blood. The sequence derives from a human donor in good health. The CDR3 loop is CASATLAWDRDSVANEKLFF. The CDR3 DNA is TGTGCTAGTGCCACATTAGCTTGGGACAGGGATAGTGTGGCTAATGAAAAACTGTTTTTT.